This is a list of T cell receptor beta chains from one sample in a study of blood T cell repertoires in COVID-19. Method: immunoSEQ multiplex PCR; TCRdb's copy keeps in-frame clones and lacks some. The sample lists some 260,000 clones, 60% to 75% occurring once. Sequencing used peripheral blood. The receptors here all came from a woman at least 80 years old with acute or convalescent COVID-19. The CDR3 runs from the conserved cysteine through the conserved F or W. A D gene is named only where the DNA matches it firmly. A clone size is listed for some rows: how often the clone was seen (once, few, many), or a class if it is expanded.

clone_size j_call d_call v_call cdr3_nt cdr3_aa
. TRBJ2-1 TRBD2 TRBV10-3 TGTGCCATCAGTTTAGCGGGGGGTACCTACAATGAGCAGTTCTTC CAISLAGGTYNEQFF
. TRBJ1-2 TRBD1 TRBV6-5 TGTGCCAGCAAAGAGGGACAGGCACGCTACACCTTC CASKEGQARYTF
. TRBJ2-1 TRBD1 TRBV14 TGTGCCAGCAGCCAGGACAGGAGGAATGAGCAGTTCTTC CASSQDRRNEQFF
. TRBJ2-7 . TRBV5-1 TGCGCCAGCAGCGAGGGGGAAAGCTACGAGCAGTACTTC CASSEGESYEQYF
few TRBJ2-1 . TRBV6-6 TGTGCCAGCAGTGCCCCTAAAACTACCTACAATGAGCAGTTCTTC CASSAPKTTYNEQFF
. TRBJ1-4 . TRBV15 TGTGCCACCAGCAGGGATCCGGGGGAGAAACTGTTTTTT CATSRDPGEKLFF
. TRBJ1-5 . TRBV2 TGTGCCAGCAGTGTAGGCTGGGGCTATCGGCCCCAGCATTTT CASSVGWGYRPQHF
. TRBJ2-5 TRBD2 TRBV10-3 TGTGCCACTAAAAGCGGGGGAGATCAAGAGACCCAGTACTTC CATKSGGDQETQYF
. TRBJ2-5 . TRBV4-1 TGCGCCAGCAGCCAAGAGCTGACCCTAAGAGGAGTGACCCAGTACTTC CASSQELTLRGVTQYF
. TRBJ2-5 . TRBV7-9 TGTGCCAGCAGCGCGCTAGTACAAGAGACCCAGTACTTC CASSALVQETQYF
. TRBJ2-4 . TRBV10-1 TGCGCCAGCAGTGCAGGGGCCAAAAACATTCAGTACTTC CASSAGAKNIQYF
. TRBJ2-1 TRBD2 TRBV7-9 TGTGCCAGCAGCCCACCCGGGACTAGTCTAAATGAGCAGTTCTTC CASSPPGTSLNEQFF
. TRBJ1-6 . TRBV4-3 TGCGCCAGCAGCCCTGATCCGGGAGCCGTAGGCATAGGACCCCTCCACTTT CASSPDPGAVGIGPLHF
. TRBJ2-5 . TRBV29-1 TGCAGCGTGGCCCGACAGGTACCCCAAGAGACCCAGTACTTC CSVARQVPQETQYF
. TRBJ2-6 TRBD1 TRBV10-3 TGTGCCATCAGGAATGGACAGGGACTCTCTGGGGCCAACGTCCTGACTTTC CAIRNGQGLSGANVLTF
. TRBJ2-5 . TRBV2 TGTGCCAGCGGCAGGGCAGCTAAAGAGACCCAGTACTTC CASGRAAKETQYF
. TRBJ1-5 TRBD1 TRBV19 TGTGCCAGTAGTATAGAGGGGACCTGGGGAACAGGGGGCTATCAGCCCCAGCATTTT CASSIEGTWGTGGYQPQHF
once TRBJ2-1 . TRBV6-1 TGTGCCAGCAGTGAATTACCAGGTAGTAACAATGAGCAGTTCTTC CASSELPGSNNEQFF
. TRBJ1-2 TRBD1 TRBV25-1 TGTGCCAGCAGTGACCCCGGCCCAAACAGGGGTAATGGCTACACCTTC CASSDPGPNRGNGYTF
. TRBJ2-7 TRBD1 TRBV6-6 TGTGCCAGCAGTTTATGGACAGGGAACGAGCAGTACTTC CASSLWTGNEQYF
. TRBJ1-1 . TRBV6-5 TGTGCCAGCAGTTACTCTCCCGGGACATTTACTACGGCTTTCTTT CASSYSPGTFTTAFF
. TRBJ2-2 TRBD1 TRBV10-1 TGCGCCAGCAGCCGACAGGGTACCGGGGAGCTGTTTTTT CASSRQGTGELFF
. TRBJ1-2 TRBD1 TRBV19 TGTGCCAGTAGTCCCACAGGGGCCCTATCTTCCTACACCTTC CASSPTGALSSYTF
. TRBJ1-6 . TRBV7-2 TGTGCCAGCAGCTCAGGGGACGGGAGGTCAGGCTCACCCCTCCACTTT CASSSGDGRSGSPLHF
. TRBJ2-5 TRBD2 TRBV18 TGTGCCAGCTCTCGGGAGGTCGGGACCCAGTACTTC CASSREVGTQYF
. TRBJ1-2 TRBD1 TRBV4-3 TGCGCCAGCAGCCAAGATTCAATGGGGACAGGAGGTGGCTACACCTTC CASSQDSMGTGGGYTF
. TRBJ2-5 TRBD2 TRBV9 TGTGCCAGCAGCGCGGGACTAAGAGCGGGCCAAGAGACCCAGTACTTC CASSAGLRAGQETQYF
many TRBJ2-7 TRBD2 TRBV3-1/TRBV3-2 TGTGCCAGCAGCGCTAGCGGGGACGGATCCTACGAGCAGTACTTC CASSASGDGSYEQYF
many TRBJ2-7 TRBD1 TRBV13 TGTGCCAGCAGCTCCCCTCGACAGGGGGCGGACGAGCAGTACTTC CASSSPRQGADEQYF
few TRBJ1-1 TRBD1 TRBV10-3 TGTGCCATCAGTGAGTCCCGGGACAGGGGGGAAGCTTTCTTT CAISESRDRGEAFF
. TRBJ2-7 . TRBV5-1 TGCGCCAGCAGTCCCCAGGGGAGAGGGGCCTACGAGCAGTACTTC CASSPQGRGAYEQYF
. TRBJ1-4 . TRBV9 TGTGCCAGCAGCGATTTATCAACTAATGAAAAACTGTTTTTT CASSDLSTNEKLFF
many TRBJ2-2 . TRBV5-8 TGTGCCAGCAGCTTGGTTGCGGGGACGAACACCGGGGAGCTGTTTTTT CASSLVAGTNTGELFF
. TRBJ2-3 . TRBV30 TGTGCCTGGAGGCAATACGGGGGTCGCACAGATACGCAGTATTTT CAWRQYGGRTDTQYF
. TRBJ1-1 TRBD1 TRBV18 TGTGCCAGCTCACCACGCCAGGGGGACACTGAAGCTTTCTTT CASSPRQGDTEAFF
. TRBJ2-3 . TRBV3-1/TRBV3-2 TGTGCCAGCAGCCGTCGTACGGGGAACACAGATACGCAGTATTTT CASSRRTGNTDTQYF
. TRBJ1-5 TRBD1 TRBV19 TGTGCCAGTAGGCCGGGACAGACCAGTAATCAGCCCCAGCATTTT CASRPGQTSNQPQHF
. TRBJ2-1 TRBD2 TRBV11-3 TGTGCCAGCAGCCCATCCCCGGGACTAGCCCGTAATGAGCAGTTCTTC CASSPSPGLARNEQFF
. TRBJ1-1 TRBD1 TRBV7-2 TGTGCCAGCAGCTTACAGGGGGCCGCCACTGAAGCTTTCTTT CASSLQGAATEAFF
. TRBJ2-4 TRBD1 TRBV4-2 TGTGCCAGCAGCCAAACCCCGGGACAGGGTCAAAACATTCAGTACTTC CASSQTPGQGQNIQYF
. TRBJ1-6 TRBD1 TRBV10-2 TGCGCCAGCAGAATGACAGGGTGGGATTCACCCCTCCACTTT CASRMTGWDSPLHF